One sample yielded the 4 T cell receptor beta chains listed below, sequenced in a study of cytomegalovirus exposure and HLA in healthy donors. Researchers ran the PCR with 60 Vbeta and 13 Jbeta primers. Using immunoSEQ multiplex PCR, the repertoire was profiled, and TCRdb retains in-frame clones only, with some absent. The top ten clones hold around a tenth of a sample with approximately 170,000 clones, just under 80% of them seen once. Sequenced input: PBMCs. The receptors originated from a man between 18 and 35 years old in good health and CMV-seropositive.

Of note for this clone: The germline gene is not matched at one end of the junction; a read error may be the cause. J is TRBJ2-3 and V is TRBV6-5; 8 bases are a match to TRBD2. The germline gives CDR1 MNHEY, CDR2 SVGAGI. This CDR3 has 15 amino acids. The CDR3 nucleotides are TGTGCCTGCAGTTCGGGACTAGTGGGTACAGATACGCAGTATTTT. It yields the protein CACSSGLVGTDTQYF.

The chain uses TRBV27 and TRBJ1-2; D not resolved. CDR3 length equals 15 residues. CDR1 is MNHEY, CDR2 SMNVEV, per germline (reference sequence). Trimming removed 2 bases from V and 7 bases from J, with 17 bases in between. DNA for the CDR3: TGTGCCAGCAGTTTAAATTCCGGCGTCCGGGGTGGCTACACCTTC. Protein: CASSLNSGVRGGYTF.

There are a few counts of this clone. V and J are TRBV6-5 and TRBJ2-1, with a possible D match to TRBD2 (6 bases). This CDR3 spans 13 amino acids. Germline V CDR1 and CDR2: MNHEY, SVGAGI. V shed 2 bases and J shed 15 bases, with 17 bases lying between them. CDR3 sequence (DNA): TGTGCCAGCAGTTACCGCGCCGGGGGTCCCGTGTTCTTC. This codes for CASSYRAGGPVFF.

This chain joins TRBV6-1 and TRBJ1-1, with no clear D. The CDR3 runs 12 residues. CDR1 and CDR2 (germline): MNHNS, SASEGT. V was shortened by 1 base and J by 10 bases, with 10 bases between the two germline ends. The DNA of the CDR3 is TGTGCCAGCAGTGAAGGTAGTTACGGAGCTTTCTTT. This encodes CASSEGSYGAFF.